These 13 T cell receptor beta chains originate from one sample sequenced in a study of identical twins. MiXCR, run by TCRdb on the 5' RACE reads, gives a single entry per CDR3 protein. The sample carries under 250,000 distinct CDR3 sequences, 10% to 15% recorded once. These sequences were also reported in another study, on yellow fever vaccine responses in identical twins.

The sequenced sample was memory (CD45RO+) T cells sorted from blood. These receptors all stem from a woman aged 18-35 years in good health.

This clonotype was seen many times. The V and J genes are TRBV3-1 and TRBJ1-1; possible D gene TRBD1, 6 bases. Germline CDR1 and CDR2: LGHDT and YNNKEL (reference sequence). The CDR3 extends over 13 amino acids. Deletions cut 2 bases from V and 3 bases from J, with 7 bases between. The CDR3 DNA follows: TGTGCCAGCAGCCAAAGGGGGGACACTGAAGCTTTCTTT. This gives the protein CASSQRGDTEAFF.

This clonotype has only a few counts. The chain joins TRBV20-1 to TRBJ2-3, with a tentative D call TRBD1 (5 bases). Germline loops: CDR1 DFQATT, CDR2 SNEGSKA (reference sequence). The CDR3 is 14 amino acids. Trimming left V 0 bases short and J 2 bases short, with 9 bases between. The CDR3 reads CSARDGAVTDTQYF. The CDR3 coding sequence is TGCAGTGCTAGAGATGGGGCAGTCACAGATACGCAGTATTTT.

This chain joins TRBV20-1 and TRBJ2-1; D may match TRBD1 or TRBD2 (6 bases each). V dropped 6 bases and J dropped 12 bases, with 21 bases sitting between them. Germline V gene sequence: CDR1 DFQATT, CDR2 SNEGSKA (reference sequence). This CDR3 is built from 13 residues. The CDR3: CSAPLEGVISQFF. The CDR3 DNA reads TGCAGTGCCCCTTTGGAGGGGGTTATATCGCAGTTCTTC.

This clonotype appeared many times. The chain joins TRBV6-1 to TRBJ2-1; possible D gene TRBD2, 6 bases. Trimming took off 6 bases at V and 4 bases at J, with 22 bases between the two ends. This CDR3 is built from 17 residues. The germline CDR1 and CDR2 sequences are MNHNS and SASEGT. The CDR3 spells CASSTRRVAGTYNEQFF. CDR3 DNA: TGTGCCAGCAGCACCCGGCGCGTTGCGGGAACATACAATGAGCAGTTCTTC.

The rearrangement links TRBV20-1 to TRBJ2-7; D gene uncertain. The CDR3 sequence is 15 residues long. V dropped 0 bases and J dropped 6 bases, with 18 bases sitting between them. CDR1 is DFQATT and CDR2 is SNEGSKA in the germline V gene (reference sequence). The CDR3, as DNA: TGCAGTGCTAGAGATGGCAGCTCGGGTCTCCGCGAGCAGTACTTC. This codes for CSARDGSSGLREQYF.

This clonotype was found a few times. The chain employs TRBV3-1 and TRBJ2-2, with D unclear. V lost 1 base and J lost 5, with 8 bases in between. The CDR3 length is 14 residues. Germline loops: CDR1 LGHDT, CDR2 YNNKEL (reference sequence). The CDR3 DNA is TGTGCCAGCAGCCAAGTAGTCCCAACCGGGGAGCTGTTTTTT. Protein product: CASSQVVPTGELFF.

This chain's CDR3 is CSARDFRGSSYNEQFF. In DNA, the CDR3 is TGCAGTGCTAGAGATTTTCGGGGGAGCTCCTACAATGAGCAGTTCTTC. This sequence joins TRBV20-1 and TRBJ2-1; the D gene is possibly TRBD2 (6 bases). CDR1 is DFQATT, CDR2 SNEGSKA, per germline (reference sequence). The CDR3 runs to 16 residues. Between the trimmed V and J ends, which lost 0 bases and 0 bases, there was a span of 12 bases.

The table lists this clonotype with a few counts. CDR3 in amino acids: CAWGPRVPRRSYEQYF. Here the CDR3 DNA reads TGTGCCTGGGGCCCACGGGTTCCACGGAGATCCTACGAGCAGTACTTC. V usage is TRBV30 and J usage is TRBJ2-7; D call uncertain. The V gene's germline CDR1 is GTSNPN and CDR2 SVGIG (reference sequence). V was trimmed by 5 bases and J by 1 base, leaving 21 bases between them. The CDR3 length is 16 residues.

The rearrangement uses TRBV25-1 and TRBJ1-1; D is possibly TRBD1 (5 bases). Trimming stripped 5 bases from V and 2 bases from J, with 15 bases between. Germline V lookup: CDR1 MGHDK, CDR2 SYGVNS. The CDR3 loop spans 15 amino acids. CDR3 nucleotides: TGTGCCAGCAGTAGAGGTGGGGGGAGAAACACTGAAGCTTTCTTT. Translated, it gives CASSRGGGRNTEAFF.

This clonotype was observed at least ten times. CDR3 region: CASSVNSYEQYF. CDR3 DNA: TGCGCCAGCAGCGTCAACTCCTACGAGCAGTACTTC. The chain couples TRBV5-1 to TRBJ2-7; D gene ambiguous. The V gene lost 4 bases and the J gene lost 0 bases, with 5 bases spanning the gap. The CDR3 has 12 residues. Germline-derived CDR1 and CDR2 are SGHRS and YFSETQ.

The chain links TRBV20-1 to TRBJ2-1; 8 bases fit TRBD1. V dropped 1 base and J dropped 8; count of bases not matched to a gene: 10. Germline V CDR1 and CDR2: DFQATT, SNEGSKA (reference sequence). This CDR3 has 15 amino acids. In DNA form, the CDR3 reads TGCAGTGCTAGAGCATCGGGACAGGAGGTCCATGAGCAGTTCTTC. Translation gives CSARASGQEVHEQFF.

The chain is built from TRBV5-6 and TRBJ2-4; maybe TRBD1 (5 bases). With 1 base removed from V and 2 bases from J, the gap between germline ends came to 13 bases. Germline lookup yields CDR1 SGHDT and CDR2 YYEEEE. This CDR3 is 16 amino acids long. The CDR3 DNA follows: TGTGCCAGCAGCTTGAGGGGCAGGGTAACCAAAAACATTCAGTACTTC. It translates to CASSLRGRVTKNIQYF.

This clonotype has just a few counts. This chain uses TRBV20-1 with TRBJ2-7; 12 bases are a match to TRBD2. Per the germline V gene, CDR1 is DFQATT and CDR2 is SNEGSKA (reference sequence). Trimming took 5 bases from V and 3 from J; bases not matched to a gene: 14. The CDR3 contains 17 residues. Here the CDR3 reads CSARETSGSEKRYEQYF. The CDR3 coding sequence is TGCAGTGCTCGTGAGACTAGCGGGAGTGAAAAGCGCTACGAGCAGTACTTC.